These 19 T cell receptor beta chains were sequenced from one sample in a study of shared clonotypes between healthy human individuals (dated by TCRdb to 2019 to 2021). The method behind the library was the immunoSEQ multiplex PCR assay. Held by TCRdb, this immuneACCESS table contains in-frame sequences only and omits some clones. Under half of the omission traces to an unresolved V gene where checked; the cause of the rest is unknown. The sample has about 1,500,000 clones on record, 96% of them singletons. More than 0.9% of the sample belongs to the ten largest clones. Input material: naive CD4+ T cells sorted from blood. This sample's cell subset or site label indicates: CD45RA+ positively selected. These TCRs come from a man in his thirties or forties in good health.

The genes are TRBV9 and TRBJ2-7; D is uncertain. V dropped 10 bases and J dropped 1 base, with 0 bases sitting between them. CDR1 and CDR2 from the germline V gene are SGDLS and YYNGEE. CDR3 length: 8 amino acids. CDR3 loop: CASYEQYF. As DNA, the CDR3 is TGTGCCTCCTACGAGCAGTACTTC. The full variable domain, in which reference TRBV9 and TRBJ2-7 provide the parts outside the CDR3, is DSGVTQTPKHLITATGQRVTLRCSPRSGDLSVYWYQQSLDQGLQFLIQYYNGEERAKGNILERFSAQQFPDLHSELNLSSLELGDSALYFCASYEQYFGPGTRLTVT.

The gene calls are TRBV4-1 and TRBJ2-7; 11 bases fit TRBD1. CDR3 length: 16 residues. V dropped 1 base and J dropped 4; count of bases not matched to a gene: 6. Per the germline V gene, CDR1 is MGHRA and CDR2 is YSYEKL. CDR3 DNA sequence: TGCGCCAGCAGCCAAGTAACCGGGACAGGGGGGTACGAGCAGTACTTC. This sequence encodes CASSQVTGTGGYEQYF.

The rearrangement joins TRBV5-5 to TRBJ1-1; D gene unclear. Germline V lookup: CDR1 SGHKS, CDR2 YYEKEE (reference sequence). Trimming cost V 4 bases and J 0 bases, with 16 bases left between them. The CDR3 spans 16 residues. DNA of the CDR3: TGTGCCAGCAGCCCGATGCTTTTGGTGATGAACACTGAAGCTTTCTTT. This gives the protein CASSPMLLVMNTEAFF.

The chain employs TRBV6-5 and TRBJ1-1, with no clear D. Trimming stripped 4 bases from V and 5 bases from J, with 11 bases between. Germline V lookup: CDR1 MNHEY, CDR2 SVGAGI. The CDR3 length is 13 residues. The CDR3 region has the DNA TGTGCCAGCAGTTTTGGTTATCGGACTGAAGCTTTCTTT. Its protein product is CASSFGYRTEAFF.

Here the CDR3 reads CASRRGPSNGYTF. The CDR3 bases are TGTGCCAGCAGGAGGGGACCGTCTAATGGCTACACCTTC. This rearrangement joins TRBV28 to TRBJ1-2; TRBD1 is a possible D gene (5 bases). CDR3 length: 13 amino acids. The germline CDR1 and CDR2 sequences are MDHEN and SYDVKM. Trimming shortened V by 6 bases and J by 6 bases, and 14 bases separated the two germline ends.

The V gene is TRBV5-5, the J gene TRBJ1-1, with D hard to call. Trimming pared 0 bases from V and 3 bases from J, leaving 9 bases between. Germline CDR1 SGHKS, CDR2 YYEKEE (reference sequence). This CDR3 comprises 14 residues. In DNA form, the CDR3 reads TGTGCCAGCAGCTTGGCCGGGTGGGACACTGAAGCTTTCTTT. Translated, it gives CASSLAGWDTEAFF. The full variable domain, in which reference TRBV5-5 and TRBJ1-1 provide the parts outside the CDR3, is DAGVTQSPTHLIKTRGQQVTLRCSPISGHKSVSWYQQVLGQGPQFIFQYYEKEERGRGNFPDRFSARQFPNYSSELNVNALLLGDSALYLCASSLAGWDTEAFFGQGTRLTVV.

The rearrangement links TRBV5-1 to TRBJ2-2; D is ambiguous. The CDR3 is 15 residues long. Germline lookup yields CDR1 SGHRS and CDR2 YFSETQ. Trimming pared 0 bases from V and 5 bases from J, leaving 11 bases between. CDR3 nucleotide sequence: TGCGCCAGCAGCTTGGGGTGGGAATCGACCGGGGAGCTGTTTTTT. Translated: CASSLGWESTGELFF.

The V call is TRBV6-6, the J call TRBJ2-3; TRBD1 agrees at 7 bases. The CDR3 length is 15 residues. CDR1 MNHNY and CDR2 SVGAGI come from the germline V gene (reference sequence). V trimming: 6 bases; J trimming: 0 bases; junction bases outside the gene matches: 6. The CDR3 region has the DNA TGTGCCAGCAGAGAAACAGGGGATAGCACAGATACGCAGTATTTT. Protein product: CASRETGDSTDTQYF.

The V gene is TRBV6-1, the J gene TRBJ2-3; 7 nucleotides align to TRBD1. Unmatched junction bases numbered 3, after V lost 6 bases and J lost 0 bases. The CDR3 loop spans 14 amino acids. Germline CDR1 is MNHNS and CDR2 is SASEGT. CDR3 nucleotides: TGTGCCAGCAGAGTGACAGGGAGCACAGATACGCAGTATTTT. It is translated as CASRVTGSTDTQYF.

V and J are TRBV7-2 and TRBJ1-1; 7 nucleotides agree with TRBD1. Germline loops: CDR1 SGHTA, CDR2 FQGNSA. The V and J ends lost 4 bases and 2 bases, in that order; junction bases with no gene match: 4. This CDR3 spans 14 amino acids. In DNA form, the CDR3 reads TGTGCCAGCAGCTCGGGACAGACCAACACTGAAGCTTTCTTT. It is translated as CASSSGQTNTEAFF. Full variable domain (remainder filled in from reference TRBV7-2 and TRBJ1-1): GAGVSQSPSNKVTEKGKDVELRCDPISGHTALYWYRQSLGQGLEFLIYFQGNSAPDKSGLPSDRFSAERTGGSVSTLTIQRTQQEDSAVYLCASSSGQTNTEAFFGQGTRLTVV.

About this clone: Distinct nucleotide sequences in the sample also encode this CDR3. V is TRBV18 and J is TRBJ2-1; possible D gene TRBD2, 6 bases. Germline assignment: CDR1 KGHSH and CDR2 LQKENI. The CDR3 totals 13 residues. V lost 1 base to trimming and J lost 5 bases, with 6 bases between them. CDR3 protein: CASSPRGNNEQFF. CDR3 sequence (DNA): TGTGCCAGCTCACCACGCGGGAACAATGAGCAGTTCTTC. Filled out from reference TRBV18 and TRBJ2-1, the complete variable domain reads NAGVMQNPRHLVRRRGQEARLRCSPMKGHSHVYWYRQLPEEGLKFMVYLQKENIIDESGMPKERFSAEFPKEGPSILRIQQVVRGDSAAYFCASSPRGNNEQFFGPGTRLTVL.

To note about this clone: The same CDR3 also results from other DNA sequences found in this sample. This rearrangement joins TRBV7-9 to TRBJ1-5; D ambiguous. From germline, CDR1 is SEHNR and CDR2 FQNEAQ (reference sequence). The CDR3 runs to 12 residues. The V end was cut by 3 bases, the J end by 3 bases, with 3 bases between. The CDR3 nucleotides read TGTGCCAGCAGCTTTTCCAATCAGCCCCAGCATTTT. Encoded protein: CASSFSNQPQHF.

The gene calls are TRBV18 and TRBJ1-5; D gene unclear. Germline CDR1 KGHSH, CDR2 LQKENI. The CDR3 length is 15 residues. Trimming cost V 4 bases and J 1 base, with 11 bases left between them. CDR3 region: CASSLTGGSNQPQHF. As DNA, the CDR3 is TGTGCCAGCTCACTAACGGGCGGGAGCAATCAGCCCCAGCATTTT. Using reference TRBV18 and TRBJ1-5 for the parts outside the CDR3, the full variable domain is NAGVMQNPRHLVRRRGQEARLRCSPMKGHSHVYWYRQLPEEGLKFMVYLQKENIIDESGMPKERFSAEFPKEGPSILRIQQVVRGDSAAYFCASSLTGGSNQPQHFGDGTRLSIL.

The chain is built from TRBV29-1 and TRBJ2-2; TRBD1 is a possible D gene (5 bases). Germline-derived CDR1 and CDR2 are SQVTM and ANQGSEA. This CDR3 has 14 residues. V dropped 4 bases and J dropped 3 bases, with 12 bases sitting between them. The CDR3 loop reads CSVGGGFYTGELFF. Written as DNA, the CDR3 is TGCAGCGTTGGGGGCGGTTTTTACACCGGGGAGCTGTTTTTT.

The genes are TRBV2 and TRBJ2-7, with 10 bases aligning to TRBD2. Trimming took 7 bases from V and 2 from J; bases not matched to a gene: 5. The CDR3 has 14 residues. Germline V CDR1 and CDR2: SNHLY, FYNNEI. The CDR3 spells CASMVLAGAYEQYF. The CDR3 DNA is TGTGCCAGCATGGTGCTAGCGGGAGCCTACGAGCAGTACTTC.

As DNA, the CDR3 is TGCGCCAGCAGCTTTTACCTACCCCGTTACAATGAGCAGTTCTTC. It translates to CASSFYLPRYNEQFF. V gene TRBV5-1 combines with J gene TRBJ2-1; D ambiguous. V gave up 2 bases and J gave up 4 bases, with 13 bases separating them. Germline V lookup: CDR1 SGHRS, CDR2 YFSETQ. The length of the CDR3 is 15 residues.

Concerning this clone: The sample carries other DNA sequences with the same CDR3. The genes are TRBV5-1 and TRBJ2-3; the D gene is possibly TRBD1 (5 bases). With 1 base removed from V and 5 bases from J, the gap between germline ends came to 11 bases. Germline assignment: CDR1 SGHRS and CDR2 YFSETQ. The CDR3 has 14 residues. As DNA, the CDR3 is TGCGCCAGCAGCTTGCTGCAGGGTAGAGATACGCAGTATTTT. Encoded protein: CASSLLQGRDTQYF.

The rearrangement uses TRBV28 and TRBJ2-3; 16 nucleotides match TRBD2. CDR3 length: 18 amino acids. Unmatched junction bases numbered 6, after V lost 4 bases and J lost 2 bases. The germline CDR1 and CDR2 sequences are MDHEN and SYDVKM. CDR3 protein: CASSSGTSGRALTDTQYF. The CDR3 region has the DNA TGTGCCAGCAGTTCCGGGACTAGCGGGAGGGCCCTCACAGATACGCAGTATTTT.

As to this clone: Other DNA sequences in the same sample also yield this CDR3. The chain carries TRBV7-9 and TRBJ2-3; D remains ambiguous. V was shortened by 1 base and J by 1 base, with 3 bases between the two germline ends. Per the germline V gene, CDR1 is SEHNR and CDR2 is FQNEAQ (reference sequence). The length of the CDR3 is 13 residues. The CDR3: CASSLVGTDTQYF. CDR3 in DNA: TGTGCCAGCAGCTTAGTCGGCACAGATACGCAGTATTTT. The whole variable domain, remainder taken from reference TRBV7-9 and TRBJ2-3, is DTGVSQNPRHKITKRGQNVTFRCDPISEHNRLYWYRQTLGQGPEFLTYFQNEAQLEKSRLLSDRFSAERPKGSFSTLEIQRTEQGDSAMYLCASSLVGTDTQYFGPGTRLTVL.